The rows below give T cell receptor beta chains drawn from one sample of a study of T cell changes during pregnancy in multiple sclerosis. Sequencing used immunoSEQ multiplex PCR; TCRdb keeps in-frame clones, though not all of them. The sample lists tens of thousands of clones; around 93% were seen once. The source was peripheral blood, collected in the third trimester of pregnancy. These receptors were obtained from a female donor with multiple sclerosis, enrolled in a pregnancy study. Each CDR3 is given with its conserved first and last residue. D genes are given only for firm matches. Not every row has a clone size; where given, it reads once, few, many or a size class.

D	size	V	J	length	CDR3	DNA
TRBD1	.	TRBV19	TRBJ2-6	16	CASSLGQASGANVLTF	TGTGCCAGTAGTCTCGGACAGGCTAGCGGGGCCAACGTCCTGACTTTC
TRBD2	.	TRBV4-3	TRBJ2-1	19	CASSQDRLAGGISYNEQFF	TGCGCCAGCAGCCAAGATCGACTAGCGGGAGGTATAAGCTACAATGAGCAGTTCTTC
.	.	TRBV23-1	TRBJ2-5	12	CASGGTRETQYF	TGCGCCAGCGGTGGGACACGAGAGACCCAGTACTTC
.	.	TRBV5-1	TRBJ1-1	15	CASSSRGSQNTEAFF	TGCGCCAGCAGCTCCAGGGGCTCCCAGAACACTGAAGCTTTCTTT
.	.	TRBV4-1	TRBJ2-1	13	CASSQFRGNEQFF	TGCGCCAGCAGCCAATTCCGGGGAAATGAGCAGTTCTTC
TRBD2	.	TRBV5-1	TRBJ2-1	15	CASSPVGRETDEQFF	TGCGCCAGCAGCCCGGTAGGGCGGGAGACCGATGAGCAGTTCTTC
.	.	TRBV15	TRBJ2-5	14	CATSRSPQKETQYF	TGTGCCACCAGCAGATCCCCCCAAAAAGAGACCCAGTACTTC
.	.	TRBV2	TRBJ2-7	13	CATTGTGEYEQYF	TGTGCCACAACGGGGACGGGGGAGTACGAGCAGTACTTC
TRBD2	.	TRBV4-3	TRBJ2-1	15	CASSQDLAGVYEQFF	TGCGCCAGCAGCCAAGACCTAGCGGGAGTTTATGAGCAGTTCTTC
TRBD1	.	TRBV7-2	TRBJ1-2	13	CASSRDRVKGYTF	TGTGCCAGCAGCCGAGACAGGGTAAAGGGCTACACCTTC
.	.	TRBV12-2	TRBJ2-1	20	CASRLGGTSGRSGRNNEQFF	TGTGCAAGTCGCTTAGGGGGGACTAGCGGGAGATCGGGAAGAAACAATGAGCAGTTCTTC
TRBD2	.	TRBV29-1	TRBJ2-2	16	CSVEGTSGSVAGELFF	TGCAGCGTTGAGGGGACTAGCGGGAGTGTCGCCGGGGAGCTGTTTTTT
.	.	TRBV10-3	TRBJ1-5	14	CAISEARAHQPQHF	TGTGCCATCAGTGAGGCCAGGGCTCATCAGCCCCAGCATTTT
.	once	TRBV12-5	TRBJ1-1	12	CASAEYITEAFF	TGTGCTAGTGCCGAATACATCACTGAAGCTTTCTTT
TRBD2	.	TRBV28	TRBJ2-5	19	CASSAYWTDSGRGQETQYF	TGTGCCAGCAGTGCCTACTGGACGGATAGCGGGAGAGGCCAAGAGACCCAGTACTTC
TRBD2	.	TRBV7-2	TRBJ2-3	18	CASSLAEAPAGVGDTQYF	TGTGCCAGCAGCTTAGCGGAAGCCCCAGCGGGAGTCGGGGATACGCAGTATTTT
.	.	TRBV11-2	TRBJ2-7	12	CASSRSGYEQYF	TGTGCCAGCAGCCGATCAGGTTACGAGCAGTACTTC
TRBD1	.	TRBV27	TRBJ1-6	19	CASRPTDRGVGFYNSPLHF	TGTGCCAGCAGACCTACGGACAGGGGAGTGGGGTTCTATAATTCACCCCTCCACTTT
.	.	TRBV6-1	TRBJ1-2	14	CASSEDRLLRGYTF	TGTGCCAGCAGCGAAGACAGGCTGCTAAGGGGCTACACCTTC
TRBD2	.	TRBV4-3	TRBJ2-3	18	CASSQARTSQNPWDTQYF	TGCGCCAGCAGCCAAGCTCGGACTAGTCAAAACCCATGGGATACGCAGTATTTT
TRBD1	.	TRBV11-2	TRBJ2-2	18	CASSLADPGQGYTGELFF	TGTGCCAGCAGCTTAGCAGACCCCGGACAGGGGTATACCGGGGAGCTGTTTTTT
.	.	TRBV4-2	TRBJ1-2	15	CASSQGTELNYGYTF	TGTGCCAGCAGCCAAGGGACTGAACTGAACTATGGCTACACCTTC
TRBD2	.	TRBV28	TRBJ2-3	11	CASSLAGGEYF	TGTGCCAGCAGCCTAGCGGGAGGGGAGTATTTT
.	.	TRBV6-6	TRBJ2-1	14	CASSPLNLYNEQFF	TGTGCCAGCAGTCCCTTGAACCTATACAATGAGCAGTTCTTC
.	.	TRBV25-1	TRBJ2-2	12	CASSARAGELFF	TGTGCCAGCAGTGCCCGGGCCGGGGAGCTGTTTTTT
TRBD2	once	TRBV11-2	TRBJ2-3	16	CASTPRGGLVTDTQYF	TGTGCCAGCACCCCTCGCGGGGGGCTCGTCACAGATACGCAGTATTTT
TRBD1	.	TRBV15	TRBJ2-1	16	CATSRAGETGANEQFF	TGTGCCACCAGCAGAGCGGGGGAGACAGGGGCCAATGAGCAGTTCTTC
.	.	TRBV28	TRBJ2-3	18	CASSEGVARGYTTDTQYF	TGTGCCAGCAGCGAGGGGGTGGCTAGAGGGTATACCACAGATACGCAGTATTTT
.	.	TRBV29-1	TRBJ1-2	14	CSVEGPGVGYGYTF	TGCAGCGTTGAAGGCCCGGGGGTAGGGTATGGCTACACCTTC
.	once	TRBV19	TRBJ1-5	14	CASSTGNHNQPQHF	TGTGCCAGTAGTACAGGGAATCACAATCAGCCCCAGCATTTT
.	.	TRBV4-2	TRBJ1-2	15	CASSQDLGGYYGYTF	TGTGCCAGCAGCCAAGATCTGGGGGGGTACTATGGCTACACCTTC
TRBD2	.	TRBV27	TRBJ2-3	15	CASSLWRERTDTQYF	TGTGCCAGCAGTTTATGGCGGGAGAGGACAGATACGCAGTATTTT